This paragraph covers one T cell receptor (beta chain) sequence. This clone appeared once. It has no known antigen specificity. No much larger clonotype is one base removed from it; base qualities were not supplied. Using the deep immunoSEQ assay, TCR CDR3 regions were amplified from genomic DNA by multiplex PCR. Genomic DNA extracted from each cell subset was distributed evenly over all wells of several immunoSEQ 96-well plates, and each plate served as one replicate. For sorted subsets, approximately 190 ng genomic DNA, equal to tens of thousands of T cell genomes, was loaded into each replicate PCR. The purified libraries were quantified using a Qubit 3.0 fluorometer, sized with a Bioanalyzer 2100, and then quantified again using the KAPA Library Quantification kit. Every immunoSEQ 96-well plate was sequenced on a separate single-read 150-cycle Illumina NextSeq 550 flow cell. Turning to the authors' computational methods: Because the immunoSEQ output held only junctional sequences and lacked quality scores, the filtering could not match the filtering applied to full-length reads. Sequences were annotated with PyIR, a Python wrapper for IgBLAST v1.9, using IMGT germline references to assign V/J genes and CDR3. Reads with weak V/J assignments (E-value above 1e-6), missing CDR3, stop codons, out-of-frame junctions, or ambiguous translated residues were removed. A V3J clonotype was defined by an identical inferred V gene, J gene, and CDR3 amino acid sequence. Percentage overlap between repertoires was calculated by dividing the number of shared unique clonotypes by the size of the smaller repertoire. Repertoire richness was assessed with RTK rarefaction, the Chao1 estimator, and Recon v2.1 estimates of unobserved clonotypes. OLGA was used to compute generation probabilities for all TCRbeta clonotypes that the gDNA method yielded from a handful of donors. What TCRdb holds here is the immuneACCESS table cut down to in-frame rearrangements. Part of the clones is not present; checked against another copy, under half of the missing clones reflect an unresolved V gene, and the others are unexplained. That table gives V, J and clone size, and the DNA gave D and trimming. For this sample the table gives roughly 1,600,000 clones, of which around 98.5% were detected only once. The ten largest clones take up 0.36% of the sample.

The sample originates from a study of shared clonotypes between healthy human individuals (dated by TCRdb to the early 2020s). Study-level background: The cohort included three men and a couple of women between 18 and 49 years of age. For each donor, CD4 naive and CD4 memory were each run on three plates, CD8 naive on two plates, and CD8 memory on one plate. Blood TCR repertoires of roughly five healthy adults were deeply sequenced to estimate repertoire size and the extent of clonotype sharing between individuals. Different laboratories and diverse techniques were used to prepare libraries and sequence TCR repertoires, to increase sequencing depth and limit assay-specific biases. Each donor's leukapheresis produced roughly between roughly 0.85 and 9 billion PBMCs. Paper-wide results and their limitations: Incomplete sequencing was indicated by rarefaction of sorted-subset datasets, despite the large sequencing depth. Sampling was restricted to blood, and TCR repertoires in tissue are likely to differ from TCR repertoires in blood. Across four donors, roughly 5.1% of naive CD4, approximately 4% of naive CD8, 2% to 2.5% of memory CD4, and 0.4% to 0.45% of memory CD8 clonotypes were shared. Because the study included a small number of donors, the genetic and exposure-history diversity represented was limited. Higher generation probabilities were observed for clonotypes shared by all four sorted-subset donors than for non-shared clonotypes. Estimated clonotype richness was generally larger for naive than for memory subsets. Pairwise subsampling indicated that sequencing depth was expected to affect the degree of clonotype sharing among donors.

The germline V gene supplies CDR1 SGHRS and CDR2 YFSETQ. Including the terminal cysteine and phenylalanine, the CDR3 comprises 14 residues. Just the 42-base CDR3 DNA is kept, in frame starting at base 1. Trimming leaves V shorter by 5 bases and J shorter by 3 bases, with the junction holding 6 bases beyond the gene matches. Healthy HIV-negative adults with no recently reported acute infections or vaccinations were included as donors. Every donor was a Caucasian adult residing in Nashville, Tennessee, USA. CD4+ T cells were enriched by magnetic negative selection, after which naive cells were positively selected on CD45RA and the negative fraction was taken as the memory subset. Blood was obtained by leukapheresis, after which PBMCs were separated by Ficoll-Histopaque density gradient centrifugation and cryopreserved in liquid nitrogen vapor phase. Analytical flow cytometry was used to check the purity and quantity of each magnetically sorted T cell population. From each sorted fraction, genomic DNA was isolated and quantified by UV absorbance on a Nanodrop 2000c.

The sequence was collected from a man younger than 40 in good health. This receptor chain uses TRBV5-1 and TRBJ2-7; TRBD2 agrees with 9 junctional bases. Sequences were obtained from naive CD4+ T cells sorted from blood. Interpreted using the paper, the cell subset or site label stands for: CD45RA+ positively selected. The nucleotides are TGCGCCAGCAGGGCTAGCGGGACTTTCTACGAGCAGTACTTC. It encodes CASRASGTFYEQYF.